Below, one T cell receptor (beta chain) is given with its context. Antigen unknown. Amplification used 60 V beta primers and 13 J beta primers. The repertoire was sequenced with immunoSEQ multiplex PCR; TCRdb's copy has only in-frame clones and lacks some. The sample lists around 87,000 clones; around 86% were seen once. This entry comes from a study of glioma-infiltrating T cells after dendritic cell vaccination. Across the whole study: Patients had newly diagnosed or recurrent glioblastoma and received dendritic cell vaccines. The vaccine used monocyte-derived dendritic cells pulsed overnight with autologous tumor lysate. General observations from the study: The cohort had few patients with full blood and tumor sets.

As for time point: after dendritic cell vaccination, including at tumor progression/relapse. CDR1 is MGHRA and CDR2 is YSYEKL in the germline V gene. V dropped 4 bases and J dropped 2 bases, with 18 bases sitting between them. The CDR3 length is 17 residues. The sequence was obtained from a human donor with glioblastoma. The sample was blood, taken after dendritic cell vaccination. The V call is TRBV4-1, the J call TRBJ1-5, with D perhaps matching TRBD1 (6 bases). CDR3 residues: CASSPWIDRNGNQPQHF. CDR3 coding DNA: TGCGCCAGCAGCCCCTGGATAGACAGGAATGGCAATCAGCCCCAGCATTTT.